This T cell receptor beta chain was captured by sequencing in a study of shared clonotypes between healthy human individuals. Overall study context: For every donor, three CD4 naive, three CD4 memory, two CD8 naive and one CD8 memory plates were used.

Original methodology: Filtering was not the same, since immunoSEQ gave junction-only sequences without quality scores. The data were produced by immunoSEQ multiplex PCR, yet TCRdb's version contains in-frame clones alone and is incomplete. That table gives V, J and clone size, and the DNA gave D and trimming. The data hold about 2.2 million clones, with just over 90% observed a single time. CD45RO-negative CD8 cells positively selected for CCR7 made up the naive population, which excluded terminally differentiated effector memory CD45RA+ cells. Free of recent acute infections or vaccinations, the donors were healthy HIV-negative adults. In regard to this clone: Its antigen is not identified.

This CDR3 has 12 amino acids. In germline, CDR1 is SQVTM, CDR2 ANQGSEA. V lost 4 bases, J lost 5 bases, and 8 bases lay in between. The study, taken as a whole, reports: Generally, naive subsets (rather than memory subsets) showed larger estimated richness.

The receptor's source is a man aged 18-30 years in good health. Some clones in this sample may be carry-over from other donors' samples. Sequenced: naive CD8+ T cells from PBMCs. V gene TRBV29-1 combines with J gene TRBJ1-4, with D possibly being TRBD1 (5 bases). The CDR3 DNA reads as TGCAGCGTTGGGACATACAATGAAAAACTGTTTTTT. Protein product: CSVGTYNEKLFF.